This T cell receptor beta chain is drawn from a study of preoperative IRX-2 immunotherapy in early breast cancer (dated by TCRdb to about 2019). The CDR3 runs 14 amino acids, cysteine and phenylalanine included. The CDR3 DNA has 42 bases and is translated from base 1. For CDR1 and CDR2, the germline V gene lists MGHDK and SYGVNS. V is pruned by 7 bases and J by 6 bases, leaving 8 bases of the junction without a gene match. The treatment or condition label corresponds to: preoperative locoregional IRX-2 cytokine immunotherapy. The samples were obtained from a phase Ib study in which preoperative, locoregional IRX-2 cytokine immunotherapy intended to prime immune responses was tested. Donors were patients with early-stage breast cancer who received IRX-2 before surgery. Notes on this clone: There is no known antigen for this receptor. Per-nucleotide qualities are absent, and no much larger clonotype sits a single base away.

Library prep was done by the immunoSEQ multiplex PCR assay. Drawn from immuneACCESS, this table holds only the in-frame rearrangements with V and J called that TCRdb kept. Clones are partly lost; checked studies trace under half to an unresolved V gene and leave the rest unexplained. Recorded for this sample are around 43,000 clones; 77% of them occurred a single time. Roughly 1.1% of the sample lies in the top ten. Sequenced material: tumor tissue, taken after IRX-2 immunotherapy. The TCR was taken from a human donor with breast cancer. The sequence is built from TRBV25-1 and TRBJ2-3; the junction holds 9 bases that match TRBD1. In nucleotides, the sequence is TGTGCCAGCACTCCAGACAGGGGGAGGGATACGCAGTATTTT. The encoded protein is CASTPDRGRDTQYF. Extended through the reference TRBV25-1 and TRBJ2-3 proteins, this CDR3 yields the full variable domain: EADIYQTPRYLVIGTGKKITLECSQTMGHDKMYWYQQDPGMELHLIHYSYGVNSTEKGDLSSESTVSRIRTEHFPLTLESARPSHTSQYLCASTPDRGRDTQYFGPGTRLTVL.